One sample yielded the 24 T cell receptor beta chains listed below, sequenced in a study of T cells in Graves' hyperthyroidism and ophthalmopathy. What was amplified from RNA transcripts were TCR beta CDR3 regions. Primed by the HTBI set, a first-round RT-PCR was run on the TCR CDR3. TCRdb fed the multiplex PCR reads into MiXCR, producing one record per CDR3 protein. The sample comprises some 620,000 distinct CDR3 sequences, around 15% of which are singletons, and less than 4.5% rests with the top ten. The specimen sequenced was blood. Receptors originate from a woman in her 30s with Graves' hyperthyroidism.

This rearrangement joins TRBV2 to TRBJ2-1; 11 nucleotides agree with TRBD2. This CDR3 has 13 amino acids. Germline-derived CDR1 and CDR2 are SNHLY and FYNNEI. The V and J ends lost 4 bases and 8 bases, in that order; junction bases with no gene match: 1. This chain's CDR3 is CASSASGRHEQFF. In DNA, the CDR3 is TGTGCCAGCAGTGCTAGCGGGAGGCATGAGCAGTTCTTC.

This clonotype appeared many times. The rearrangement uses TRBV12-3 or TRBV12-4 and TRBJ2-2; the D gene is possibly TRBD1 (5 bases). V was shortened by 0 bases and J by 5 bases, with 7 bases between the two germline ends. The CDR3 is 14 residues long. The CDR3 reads CASSLASGTGELFF. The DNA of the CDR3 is TGTGCCAGCAGTTTAGCATCAGGGACCGGGGAGCTGTTTTTT.

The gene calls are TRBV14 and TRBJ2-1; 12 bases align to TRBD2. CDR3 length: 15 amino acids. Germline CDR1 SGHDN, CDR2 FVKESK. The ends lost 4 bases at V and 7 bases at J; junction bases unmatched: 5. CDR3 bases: TGTGCCAGCAGCCTTCGGACTAGCGGGGCTAATGAGCAGTTCTTC. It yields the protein CASSLRTSGANEQFF.

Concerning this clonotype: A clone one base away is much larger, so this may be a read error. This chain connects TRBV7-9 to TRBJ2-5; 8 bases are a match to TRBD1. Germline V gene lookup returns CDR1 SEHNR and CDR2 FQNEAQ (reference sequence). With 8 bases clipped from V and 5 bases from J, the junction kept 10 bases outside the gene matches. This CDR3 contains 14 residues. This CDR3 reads CASGQGQVGETQYF. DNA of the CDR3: TGTGCCAGCGGCCAGGGACAGGTCGGGGAGACCCAGTACTTC.

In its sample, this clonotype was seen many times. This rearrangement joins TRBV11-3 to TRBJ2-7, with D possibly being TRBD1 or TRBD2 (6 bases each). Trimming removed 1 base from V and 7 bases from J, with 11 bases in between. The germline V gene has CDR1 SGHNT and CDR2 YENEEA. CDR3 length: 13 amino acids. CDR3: CASSLAGGREQYF. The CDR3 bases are TGTGCCAGCAGCTTAGCCGGGGGCAGAGAGCAGTACTTC.

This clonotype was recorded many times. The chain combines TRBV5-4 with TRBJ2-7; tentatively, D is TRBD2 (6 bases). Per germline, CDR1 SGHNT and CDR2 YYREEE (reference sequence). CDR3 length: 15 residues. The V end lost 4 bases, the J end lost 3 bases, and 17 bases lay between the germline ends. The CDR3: CASSPGSSAVYEQYF. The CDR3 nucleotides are TGTGCCAGCAGCCCGGGGTCTAGCGCCGTCTACGAGCAGTACTTC.

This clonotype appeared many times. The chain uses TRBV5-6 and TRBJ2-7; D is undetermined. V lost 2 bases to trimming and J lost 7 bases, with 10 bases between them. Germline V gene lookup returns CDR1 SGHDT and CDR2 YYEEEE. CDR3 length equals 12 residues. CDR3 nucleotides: TGTGCCAGCAGCTTTGGCAGTGGGGAGCAGTACTTC. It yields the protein CASSFGSGEQYF.

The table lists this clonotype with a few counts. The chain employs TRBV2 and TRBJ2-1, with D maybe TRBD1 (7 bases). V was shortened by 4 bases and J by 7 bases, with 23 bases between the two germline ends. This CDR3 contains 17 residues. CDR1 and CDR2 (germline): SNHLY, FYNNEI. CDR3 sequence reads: CASSGDRRDSRPNEQFF. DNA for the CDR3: TGTGCCAGCAGTGGAGATCGGAGGGACAGTCGCCCGAATGAGCAGTTCTTC.

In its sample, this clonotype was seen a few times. This CDR3 reads CASSGRQYQPQHF. As DNA, the CDR3 is TGTGCCAGTAGTGGGCGACAGTATCAGCCCCAGCATTTT. The rearrangement joins TRBV19 to TRBJ1-5; tentative D call: TRBD1 (5 bases). The germline gives CDR1 LNHDA, CDR2 SQIVND (reference sequence). The CDR3 is made up of 13 amino acids. V lost 5 bases and J 5 bases, leaving 10 bases between the germline ends.

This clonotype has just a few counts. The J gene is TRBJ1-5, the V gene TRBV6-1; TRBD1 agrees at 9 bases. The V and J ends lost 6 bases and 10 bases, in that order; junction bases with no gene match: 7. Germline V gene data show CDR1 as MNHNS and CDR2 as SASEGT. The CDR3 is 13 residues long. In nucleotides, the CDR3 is TGTGCCAGCAGCCCGGGACAGGGCCTACCCCAGCATTTT. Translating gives CASSPGQGLPQHF.

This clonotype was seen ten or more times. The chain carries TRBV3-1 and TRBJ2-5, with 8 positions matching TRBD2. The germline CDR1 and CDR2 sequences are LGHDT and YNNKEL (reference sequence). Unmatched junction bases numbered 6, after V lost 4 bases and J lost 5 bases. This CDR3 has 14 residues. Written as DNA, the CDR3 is TGTGCCAGCAGCCTCTTAGCGGGAAAGGAGACCCAGTACTTC. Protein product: CASSLLAGKETQYF.

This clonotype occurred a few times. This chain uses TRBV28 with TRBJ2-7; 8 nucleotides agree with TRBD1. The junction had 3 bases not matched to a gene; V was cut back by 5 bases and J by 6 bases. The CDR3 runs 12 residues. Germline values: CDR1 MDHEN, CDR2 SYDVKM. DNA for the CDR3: TGTGCCAGCAGTGGACAGGGCGCCGAGCAGTACTTC. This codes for CASSGQGAEQYF.

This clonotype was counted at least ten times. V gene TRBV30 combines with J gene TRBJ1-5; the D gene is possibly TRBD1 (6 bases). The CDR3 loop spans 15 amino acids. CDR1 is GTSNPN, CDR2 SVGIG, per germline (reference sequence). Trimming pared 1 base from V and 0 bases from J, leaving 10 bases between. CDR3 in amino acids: CAWSEGGYSNQPQHF. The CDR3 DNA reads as TGTGCCTGGAGTGAAGGGGGGTATAGCAATCAGCCCCAGCATTTT.

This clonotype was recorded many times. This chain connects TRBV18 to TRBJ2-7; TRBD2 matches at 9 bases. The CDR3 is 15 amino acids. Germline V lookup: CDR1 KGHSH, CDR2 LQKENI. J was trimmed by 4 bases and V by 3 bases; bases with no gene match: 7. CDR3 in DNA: TGTGCCAGCTCACCCGAGACTAGCGGTCCTTACGAGCAGTACTTC. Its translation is CASSPETSGPYEQYF.

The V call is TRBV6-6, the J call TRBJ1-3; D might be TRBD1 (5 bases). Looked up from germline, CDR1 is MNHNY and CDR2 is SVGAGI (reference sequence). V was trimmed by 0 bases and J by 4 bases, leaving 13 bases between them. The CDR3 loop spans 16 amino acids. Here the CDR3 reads CASSYSSGGTGNTIYF. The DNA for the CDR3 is TGTGCCAGCAGTTACTCAAGCGGGGGAACAGGAAACACCATATATTTT.

CDR3 amino acids: CATSRDQDTQYF. The CDR3 region has the DNA TGTGCCACCAGCAGAGATCAGGATACGCAGTATTTT. The chain links TRBV15 to TRBJ2-3; D gene ambiguous. V lost 0 bases to trimming and J lost 6 bases, with 4 bases between them. The CDR3 has 12 amino acids. CDR1 and CDR2 from the germline V gene are LNHNV and YYDKDF (reference sequence).

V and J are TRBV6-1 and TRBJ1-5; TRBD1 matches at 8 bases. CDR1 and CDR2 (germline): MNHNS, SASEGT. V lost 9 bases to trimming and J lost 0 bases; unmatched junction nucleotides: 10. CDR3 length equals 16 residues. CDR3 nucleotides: TGTGCCAGATCATATCCCAGGGGGCATAGCAATCAGCCCCAGCATTTT. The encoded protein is CARSYPRGHSNQPQHF.

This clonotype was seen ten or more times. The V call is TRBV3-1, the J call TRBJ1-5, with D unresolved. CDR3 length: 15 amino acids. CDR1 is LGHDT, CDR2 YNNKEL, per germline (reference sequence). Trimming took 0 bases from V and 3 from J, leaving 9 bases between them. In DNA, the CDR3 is TGTGCCAGCAGCCAAGACGTGGGAGACAATCAGCCCCAGCATTTT. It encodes CASSQDVGDNQPQHF. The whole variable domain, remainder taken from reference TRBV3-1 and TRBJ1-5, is DTAVSQTPKYLVTQMGNDKSIKCEQNLGHDTMYWYKQDSKKFLKIMFSYNNKELIINETVPNRFSPKSPDKAHLNLHINSLELGDSAVYFCASSQDVGDNQPQHFGDGTRLSIL.

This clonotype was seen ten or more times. The CDR3 here is CSARSLMRDSTDTQYF. For the CDR3, the DNA is TGCAGTGCTAGATCCCTCATGCGGGATAGCACAGATACGCAGTATTTT. This chain connects TRBV20-1 to TRBJ2-3, with a tentative D call TRBD2 (6 bases). Trimming cost V 2 bases and J 0 bases, with 15 bases left between them. Germline values: CDR1 DFQATT, CDR2 SNEGSKA (reference sequence). This CDR3 is 16 amino acids long.

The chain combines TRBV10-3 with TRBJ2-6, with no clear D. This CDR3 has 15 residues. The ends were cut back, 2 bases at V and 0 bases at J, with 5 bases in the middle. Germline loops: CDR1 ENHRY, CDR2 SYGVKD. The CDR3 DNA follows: TGTGCCATCAGTGAGCCTAGCTCTGGGGCCAACGTCCTGACTTTC. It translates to CAISEPSSGANVLTF.

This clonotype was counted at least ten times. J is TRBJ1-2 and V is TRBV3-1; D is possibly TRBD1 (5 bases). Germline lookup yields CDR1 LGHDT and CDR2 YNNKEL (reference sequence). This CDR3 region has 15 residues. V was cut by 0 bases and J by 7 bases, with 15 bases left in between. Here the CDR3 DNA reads TGTGCCAGCAGCCAAGATTACGGCAGGGCGGGTGGCTACACCTTC. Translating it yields CASSQDYGRAGGYTF.

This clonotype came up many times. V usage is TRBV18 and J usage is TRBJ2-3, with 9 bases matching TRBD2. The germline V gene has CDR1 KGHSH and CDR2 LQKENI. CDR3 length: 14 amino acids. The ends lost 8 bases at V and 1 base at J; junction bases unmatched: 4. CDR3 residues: CASSPSGGTDTQYF. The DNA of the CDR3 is TGTGCCAGCAGCCCTAGCGGGGGCACAGATACGCAGTATTTT.

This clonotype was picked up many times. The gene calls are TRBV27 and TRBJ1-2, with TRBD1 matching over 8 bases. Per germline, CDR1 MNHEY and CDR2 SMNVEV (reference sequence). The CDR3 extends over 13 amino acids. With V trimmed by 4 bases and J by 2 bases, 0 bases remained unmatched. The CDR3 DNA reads TGTGCCAGCAGTTACAGGGGGAACTATGGCTACACCTTC. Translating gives CASSYRGNYGYTF.

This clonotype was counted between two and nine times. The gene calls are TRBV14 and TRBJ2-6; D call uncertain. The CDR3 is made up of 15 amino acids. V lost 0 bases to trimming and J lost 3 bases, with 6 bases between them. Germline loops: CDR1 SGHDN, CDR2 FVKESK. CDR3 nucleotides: TGTGCCAGCAGCCAAGATAACAGTGGGGCCAACGTCCTGACTTTC. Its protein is CASSQDNSGANVLTF.